This TCR beta chain was captured by sequencing in a study of blood T cells in healthy people across ages (dated by TCRdb to between 2015 and 2017). Concerning the study at large: In model experiments, template switching captured about one uniquely barcoded TCR beta cDNA molecule for every two T cells. For two donors (one aged 18 to 30 and one aged 80 or older), the study analyzed two additional independent replicas of 1 million unique cDNA reads from the same blood draw. Donors were grouped into four age groups: young (average 16 years), middle-aged (roughly 37), aged (around 60) and long-lived (around 82). The study measured age-related changes in TCR beta repertoire diversity using deep sequencing normalized with unique cDNA molecular identifiers. To avoid experimental bias, donors of different ages were randomly spread across the sequencing lanes.

Study-wide findings and limitations: Donor CMV infection status was unknown, potentially confounding age-related changes in expanded clonotypes. Observed TCR beta diversity correlated strongly with the percentage of naive T cells measured by flow cytometry. Compared with the aged group, the long-lived group had more naive CD4+ T cells, fewer expanded clones and increased TCR diversity, a pattern suggesting age selection. Bulk unsorted PBMC profiling prevented conclusive comparison of naive and antigen-experienced compartments. Estimates of total diversity based on one million sequenced T cells were considered lower bounds and underestimates. Observed TCR beta diversity per million T cells fell roughly linearly with age, and a significant reduction was already apparent by age roughly 40.

Via the germline V gene (reference sequence), CDR1 is PRHDT and CDR2 FYEKMQ. V loses 2 bases of germline sequence and J loses 5 bases, and the interval between the two ends is 12 bases. From cysteine to phenylalanine, the CDR3 is 15 amino acids long. Only the CDR3 DNA stays, 45 bases, in frame from base 1. Libraries came from 5' RACE. The reads were generated on an Illumina HiSeq 2500. A second roughly 7 to 11 cycle PCR used a sample-barcoded 5' primer and a J-beta primer mix. A unique molecular identifier was introduced onto each TCR beta cDNA molecule by a template-switch 5' adaptor carrying 12 random nucleotides. Each sample yielded at least 2.5 million CDR3-containing paired-end reads. First-strand cDNA was synthesized from all RNA with the Mint cDNA synthesis kit, primed by a TRBC-specific oligonucleotide. All cDNA was treated with uracil-DNA glycosylase and then went through a first 18-cycle PCR with the universal primers M1SS and BC2_uni_R. As for how the authors treated the data: For normalization, 1 million high-quality reads were randomly selected from each sample, with every read carrying a distinct molecular identifier. Instead of being binned into consensus sequences, reads with shared molecular identifiers were discarded. MiTCR, run with a Q25 quality threshold and the strictest error-elimination algorithm, handled CDR3 identification, clonotype clustering and error correction. A nonparametric unseen species model using Euler transformation provided a lower-bound estimate of total TCR beta diversity. TCRdb trimmed the raw reads at Q25, called clones with MiXCR and kept productive beta chains. CDR3 protein duplicates are merged, each entry listing the most common genes and DNA. These V and J calls derive from TCRdb rather than the authors' analysis. Counted in this sample were under 1 million distinct CDR3 sequences; roughly 44% of them appeared once. The ten largest clones add up to 15% to 25% of the sample.

Only one count was recorded for this clonotype. Its antigen is currently not known. No base quality values were provided; no much bigger clone lies one nucleotide off. A single read offers scant evidence. The donors were some 39 Caucasian individuals from Russia, aged 6 to 90 years, who were systemically healthy. About 9.6 milliliters of peripheral blood were collected from each donor into EDTA-treated Vacutainer tubes. Ficoll-Paque density-gradient centrifugation was used to isolate PBMCs, with at least 6.5 million obtained per sample. Total RNA was extracted from PBMCs with Trizol reagent, with at least 5.5 micrograms obtained per sample. For every donor, flow cytometry on a PBMC aliquot measured the percentage of naive CD45RAhigh/CD27high T cells.

The chain employs TRBV13 and TRBJ1-4, with a tentative D gene TRBD1 over 5 matching bases. The source material was blood. This TCR derives from a man aged 60 to 69 in good health. CDR3 protein: CASSLTGLENEKLFF. At the DNA level, the sequence is TGTGCCAGCAGCTTAACAGGCTTAGAGAATGAAAAACTGTTTTTT.